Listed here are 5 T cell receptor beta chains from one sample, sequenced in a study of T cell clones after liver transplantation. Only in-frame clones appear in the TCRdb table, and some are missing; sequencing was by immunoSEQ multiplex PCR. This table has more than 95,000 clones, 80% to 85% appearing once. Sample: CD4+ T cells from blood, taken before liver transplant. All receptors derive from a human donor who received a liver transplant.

This CDR3 is CASRGGQARQYF. CDR3 nucleotides: TGTGCCAGTAGGGGGGGACAGGCAAGGCAGTACTTC. The V call is TRBV19, the J call TRBJ2-7; 8 bases agree with TRBD1. The J segment lost 9 bases and the V segment lost 6 bases, leaving 7 bases of the junction unmatched. Germline V gives CDR1 LNHDA, CDR2 SQIVND (reference sequence). There are 12 residues in the CDR3. The full variable domain, its missing parts supplied by reference TRBV19 and TRBJ2-7, is DGGITQSPKYLFRKEGQNVTLSCEQNLNHDAMYWYRQDPGQGLRLIYYSQIVNDFQKGDIAEGYSVSREKKESFPLTVTSAQKNPTAFYLCASRGGQARQYFGPGTRLTVT.

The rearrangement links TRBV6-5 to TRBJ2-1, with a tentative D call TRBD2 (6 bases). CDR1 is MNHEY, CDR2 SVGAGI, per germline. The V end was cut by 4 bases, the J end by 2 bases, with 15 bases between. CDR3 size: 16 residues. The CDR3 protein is CASSSPAGPTYNEQFF. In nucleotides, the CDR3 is TGTGCCAGCAGTTCCCCCGCGGGACCTACCTACAATGAGCAGTTCTTC.

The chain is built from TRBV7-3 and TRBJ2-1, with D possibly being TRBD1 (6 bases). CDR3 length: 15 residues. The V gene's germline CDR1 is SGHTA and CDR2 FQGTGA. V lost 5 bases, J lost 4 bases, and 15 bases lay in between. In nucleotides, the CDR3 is TGTGCCAGCAGCCCTCAGGGGTCGGGATACAATGAGCAGTTCTTC. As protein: CASSPQGSGYNEQFF.

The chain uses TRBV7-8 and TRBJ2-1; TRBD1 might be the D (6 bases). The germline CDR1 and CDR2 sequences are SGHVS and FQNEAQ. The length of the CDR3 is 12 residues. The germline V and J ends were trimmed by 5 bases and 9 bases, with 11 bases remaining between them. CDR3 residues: CASSHAGAEQFF. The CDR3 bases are TGTGCCAGCAGCCACGCAGGGGCTGAGCAGTTCTTC.

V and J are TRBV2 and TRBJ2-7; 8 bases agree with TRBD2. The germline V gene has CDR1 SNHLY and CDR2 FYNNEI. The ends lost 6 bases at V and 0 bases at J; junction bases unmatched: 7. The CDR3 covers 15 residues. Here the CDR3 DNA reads TGTGCCAGCAGACGGGAGGGGCTACGCTCCTACGAGCAGTACTTC. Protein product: CASRREGLRSYEQYF.